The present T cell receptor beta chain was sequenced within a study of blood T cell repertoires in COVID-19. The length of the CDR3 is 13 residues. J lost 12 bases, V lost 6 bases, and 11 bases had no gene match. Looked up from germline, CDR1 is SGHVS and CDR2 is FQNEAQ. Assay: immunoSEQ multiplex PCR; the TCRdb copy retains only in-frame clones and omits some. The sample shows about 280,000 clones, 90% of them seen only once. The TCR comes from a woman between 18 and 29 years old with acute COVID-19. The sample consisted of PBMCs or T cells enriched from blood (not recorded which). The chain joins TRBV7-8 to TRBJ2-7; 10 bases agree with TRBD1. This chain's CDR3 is CASSRLDRGRTYF. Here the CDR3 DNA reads TGTGCCAGCAGTCGACTAGACAGGGGGCGCACGTACTTC.